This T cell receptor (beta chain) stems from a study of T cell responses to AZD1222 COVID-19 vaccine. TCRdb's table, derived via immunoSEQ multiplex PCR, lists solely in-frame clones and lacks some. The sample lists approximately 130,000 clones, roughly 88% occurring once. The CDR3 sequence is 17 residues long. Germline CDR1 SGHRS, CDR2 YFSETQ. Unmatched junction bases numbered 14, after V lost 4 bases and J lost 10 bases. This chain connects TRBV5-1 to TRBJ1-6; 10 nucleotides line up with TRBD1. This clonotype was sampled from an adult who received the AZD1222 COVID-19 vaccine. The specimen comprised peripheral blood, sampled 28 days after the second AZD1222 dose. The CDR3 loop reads CASSTRRQGANGSPLHF. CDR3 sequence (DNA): TGCGCCAGCAGCACACGCCGACAGGGGGCGAACGGCTCACCCCTCCACTTT. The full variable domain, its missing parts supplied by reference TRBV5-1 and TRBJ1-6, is KAGVTQTPRYLIKTRGQQVTLSCSPISGHRSVSWYQQTPGQGLQFLFEYFSETQRNKGNFPGRFSGRQFSNSRSEMNVSTLELGDSALYLCASSTRRQGANGSPLHFGNGTRLTVT.